The clone carrying this T cell receptor beta chain was seen just once. Time point given: patch test 2, 6 weeks after DPC sensitization. The sample's treatment: therapeutic diphenylcyclopropenone sensitization with weekly scalp DPC. The library tagged each cDNA molecule with unique molecular identifiers. TCRdb reanalysed the RACE reads using MiXCR and keeps one entry per CDR3 protein. The sample has approximately 75,000 distinct CDR3 sequences, over 6.5% seen once. The data belong to a study of human T cells and chemical hapten exposure. Study-level background: DPC at 2% was the sensitizing agent, placed on roughly 2 cm by roughly 2 cm of upper inner arm skin.

The CDR3 is made up of 14 amino acids. The V segment lost 4 bases and the J segment 4 bases; nucleotides outside the gene matches: 5. Germline V gene data show CDR1 as SGHRS and CDR2 as YFSETQ. This specimen was whole blood, taken in connection with sensitization to the hapten diphenylcyclopropenone (DPC). V and J are TRBV5-1 and TRBJ2-4, with 7 positions matching TRBD1. This receptor was obtained from a woman in her forties or fifties with alopecia areata. Some clones in this sample may be carry-over from other donors' samples. The CDR3 coding sequence is TGCGCCAGCAGCCCGGGGACAGCGAAAAACATTCAGTACTTC. Its protein product is CASSPGTAKNIQYF.